Shown below are 19 T cell receptor beta chains from a single sample sequenced in a study of cytomegalovirus exposure and HLA in healthy donors. Primers for the PCR totalled 60 Vbeta and 13 Jbeta. Clones were read by immunoSEQ multiplex PCR, and TCRdb kept only the in-frame ones, dropping some. The data show some 130,000 clones, with roughly 89% seen just once and 5.2% held by the top ten. The sample comprised PBMCs. These receptors were obtained from a woman between 25 and 40 years old in good health and CMV-seronegative.

This clone came up once. The chain couples TRBV9 to TRBJ1-6; D uncertain. CDR3 length: 13 residues. The V end was cut by 2 bases, the J end by 14 bases, with 14 bases between. The germline V gene has CDR1 SGDLS and CDR2 YYNGEE. DNA of the CDR3: TGTGCCAGCAGCGTCGAGGGCCCCAACACCCTCCACTTT. Translating it yields CASSVEGPNTLHF.

The chain couples TRBV28 to TRBJ2-7; D gene uncertain. CDR3 length equals 11 residues. CDR1 and CDR2 (germline): MDHEN, SYDVKM. Trimming removed 6 bases from V and 3 bases from J, with 6 bases in between. DNA for the CDR3: TGTGCCAGCAGCCACTACTACGAGCAGTACTTC. Encoded protein: CASSHYYEQYF.

The chain joins TRBV9 to TRBJ2-5; a weak D match, TRBD2 (6 bases). This CDR3 has 16 amino acids. From germline, CDR1 is SGDLS and CDR2 YYNGEE. The V gene lost 0 bases and the J gene lost 5 bases, with 17 bases spanning the gap. This chain's CDR3 is CASSVGTSPVKETQYF. The CDR3 nucleotides read TGTGCCAGCAGCGTAGGTACTAGCCCTGTGAAGGAGACCCAGTACTTC.

The rearrangement links TRBV7-3 to TRBJ2-3, with TRBD2 identical over 7 bases. Trimming at V came to 4 bases and at J to 3 bases, leaving 10 bases not matched to a gene. From germline, CDR1 is SGHTA and CDR2 FQGTGA. This CDR3 has 16 residues. The CDR3 region is CASSSTSVERTDTQYF. DNA of the CDR3: TGTGCCAGCAGCTCTACTAGCGTCGAACGGACAGATACGCAGTATTTT.

The chain uses TRBV30 and TRBJ1-1; D perhaps matches TRBD1 (6 bases). Deletions cut 3 bases from V and 3 bases from J, with 17 bases between. Germline lookup yields CDR1 GTSNPN and CDR2 SVGIG (reference sequence). The CDR3 is 15 amino acids. The CDR3 sequence is CAWRAGTSLYTEAFF. The CDR3 region has the DNA TGTGCCTGGAGGGCCGGGACAAGCCTTTACACTGAAGCTTTCTTT.

This chain links TRBV6-5 with TRBJ2-7, with D possibly matching TRBD1 (8 bases). CDR3 size: 13 residues. Germline CDR1 reads MNHEY; CDR2 reads SVGAGI. V was clipped by 8 bases and J by 6 bases, with 17 bases between them. This CDR3 reads CASQRTGRGEQYF. The DNA for the CDR3 is TGTGCCAGCCAAAGGACAGGGAGGGGCGAGCAGTACTTC.

This chain joins TRBV19 and TRBJ2-2, with TRBD1 identical over 7 bases. Germline CDR1 LNHDA, CDR2 SQIVND (reference sequence). The J segment lost 6 bases and the V segment lost 5 bases, leaving 6 bases of the junction unmatched. This CDR3 has 14 residues. The CDR3 DNA reads TGTGCCAGTAGTCCCGGGACAGATTCCGGGGAGCTGTTTTTT. Translated, it gives CASSPGTDSGELFF. The full variable domain, with the rest looked up from reference TRBV19 and TRBJ2-2, is DGGITQSPKYLFRKEGQNVTLSCEQNLNHDAMYWYRQDPGQGLRLIYYSQIVNDFQKGDIAEGYSVSREKKESFPLTVTSAQKNPTAFYLCASSPGTDSGELFFGEGSRLTVL.

The chain recombines TRBV27 with TRBJ2-2; D possibly corresponds to TRBD2 (5 bases). V was cut by 5 bases and J by 8 bases, with 33 bases left in between. The length of the CDR3 is 20 residues. Germline CDR1 reads MNHEY; CDR2 reads SMNVEV (reference sequence). CDR3 sequence (DNA): TGTGCCAGCAGTCACCGTCTACCGTTGGCGGGTCGTGGCCTTACGGGGGAGCTGTTTTTT. This encodes CASSHRLPLAGRGLTGELFF.

This clone appeared once. CDR3 sequence (DNA): TGTGCCAGCAGCCAAGGCCAGGACTATGGCTACACCTTC. It translates to CASSQGQDYGYTF. This chain uses TRBV4-2 with TRBJ1-2; no clear D gene. Per germline, CDR1 LGHNA and CDR2 YNFKEQ. V lost 1 base and J lost 3, with 6 bases in between. The CDR3 contains 13 residues.

The chain combines TRBV4-3 with TRBJ2-3, with D perhaps TRBD1 (5 bases). Deletions cut 2 bases from V and 0 bases from J, with 12 bases between. The CDR3 is 16 residues long. From germline, CDR1 is LGHNA and CDR2 YSLEER. CDR3 region: CASSQQGSPSTDTQYF. The CDR3 bases are TGCGCCAGCAGCCAACAGGGATCCCCTAGCACAGATACGCAGTATTTT.

The chain uses TRBV5-4 and TRBJ1-1; a possible D gene is TRBD1 (6 bases). V shed 4 bases and J shed 6 bases, with 19 bases lying between them. Germline lookup yields CDR1 SGHNT and CDR2 YYREEE (reference sequence). The CDR3 runs to 15 residues. The CDR3 reads CASSPAWGRISEAFF. CDR3 sequence (DNA): TGTGCCAGCAGCCCGGCGTGGGGGCGAATCTCTGAAGCTTTCTTT.

V usage is TRBV2 and J usage is TRBJ2-5, with D unclear. This CDR3 comprises 12 residues. Between the trimmed V and J ends, which lost 3 bases and 9 bases, there was a span of 11 bases. Germline lookup yields CDR1 SNHLY and CDR2 FYNNEI. DNA of the CDR3: TGTGCCAGCAGTGATTCCCATCCGGCCCAGTACTTC. This sequence encodes CASSDSHPAQYF.

The rearrangement joins TRBV5-1 to TRBJ1-4, with D perhaps matching TRBD1 (5 bases). Germline V gene sequence: CDR1 SGHRS, CDR2 YFSETQ. Trimming left V 5 bases short and J 0 bases short, with 8 bases between. The CDR3 extends over 14 amino acids. The CDR3 here is CASRPQATNEKLFF. DNA of the CDR3: TGCGCCAGCAGACCACAGGCAACTAATGAAAAACTGTTTTTT.

The rearrangement links TRBV2 to TRBJ1-2, with TRBD1 as a possible D gene (5 bases). The germline V gene encodes CDR1 SNHLY and CDR2 FYNNEI. V was cut by 2 bases and J by 2 bases, with 18 bases left in between. The CDR3 length is 17 residues. CDR3 DNA sequence: TGTGCCAGCAGTGAATGGGGGGGTGGCGACGGAAACTATGGCTACACCTTC. It translates to CASSEWGGGDGNYGYTF.

The chain has TRBV19 and TRBJ2-1; 10 bases map to TRBD2. J gave up 4 bases and V 5 bases, and 14 bases lay outside the gene matches. The germline CDR1 and CDR2 sequences are LNHDA and SQIVND (reference sequence). CDR3 size: 18 residues. The DNA of the CDR3 is TGTGCCAGTAGTCTCCGGACTAGCGGACCCTCACCTTACAATGAGCAGTTCTTC. Translating gives CASSLRTSGPSPYNEQFF.

The V gene is TRBV6-1, the J gene TRBJ2-1; tentatively, D is TRBD2 (5 bases). The ends were cut back, 1 base at V and 0 bases at J, with 25 bases in the middle. Germline V lookup: CDR1 MNHNS, CDR2 SASEGT. The CDR3 consists of 21 residues. For the CDR3, the DNA is TGTGCCAGCAGTGAAGTCCCGAGGTTTCGCATGCAGCGGAGCTCCTACAATGAGCAGTTCTTC. It yields the protein CASSEVPRFRMQRSSYNEQFF.

The chain recombines TRBV10-3 with TRBJ2-7, with 9 bases fitting TRBD2. J lost 2 bases, V lost 0 bases, and 11 bases had no gene match. In germline, CDR1 is ENHRY, CDR2 SYGVKD. This CDR3 is built from 18 residues. CDR3 protein: CAISESLAGALGTYEQYF. CDR3 nucleotides: TGTGCCATCAGTGAGTCTTTAGCGGGGGCCCTTGGCACCTACGAGCAGTACTTC.

V and J are TRBV5-1 and TRBJ2-7; 8 nucleotides match TRBD1. Germline values: CDR1 SGHRS, CDR2 YFSETQ. The CDR3 is 16 amino acids. V was pared by 3 bases and J by 2 bases, with 10 bases of the junction left unmatched. The CDR3 DNA reads TGCGCCAGCAGCTCCCTACCAACGACAGGGGCCTACGAGCAGTACTTC. This sequence encodes CASSSLPTTGAYEQYF.

The chain joins TRBV27 to TRBJ2-1; 7 nucleotides match TRBD1. Trimming removed 3 bases from V and 7 bases from J; junction bases left unmatched: 9. CDR3 length: 15 residues. Germline loops: CDR1 MNHEY, CDR2 SMNVEV (reference sequence). The CDR3 coding sequence is TGTGCCAGCAGTTTTGAGGGGGCAGAGCAAAATGAGCAGTTCTTC. Protein sequence: CASSFEGAEQNEQFF.